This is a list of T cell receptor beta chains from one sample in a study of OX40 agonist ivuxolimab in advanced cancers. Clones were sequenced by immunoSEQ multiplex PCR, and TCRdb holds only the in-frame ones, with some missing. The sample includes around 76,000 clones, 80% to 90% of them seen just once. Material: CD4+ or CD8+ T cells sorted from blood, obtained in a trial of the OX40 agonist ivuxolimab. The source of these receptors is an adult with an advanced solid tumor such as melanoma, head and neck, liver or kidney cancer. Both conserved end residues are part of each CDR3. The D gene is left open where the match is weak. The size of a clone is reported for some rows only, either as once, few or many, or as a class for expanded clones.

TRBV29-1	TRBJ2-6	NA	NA	TGCAGCGCCCAGGACACCTCTGGGGCCAACGTCCTGACTTTC	CSAQDTSGANVLTF
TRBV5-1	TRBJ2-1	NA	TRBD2	TGCGCCAGCAGCTTCAGCGGGAGATCCTACAATGAGCAGTTCTTC	CASSFSGRSYNEQFF
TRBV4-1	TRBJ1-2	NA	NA	TGCGCCAGCAGCCAAGTGTGGGAAGAGGGCTACACCTTC	CASSQVWEEGYTF
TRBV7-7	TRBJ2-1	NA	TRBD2	TGTGCTAGCAGTGCAAGCGGGGGGGCCTCACACGAGCAGTTCTTC	CASSASGGASHEQFF
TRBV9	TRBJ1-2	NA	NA	TGTGCCAGCAGCGTATTGGGGGGCGCCTATGGCTACACCTTC	CASSVLGGAYGYTF
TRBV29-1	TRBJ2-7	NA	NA	TGCAGCGGGGGCAGTCCCTACGAGCAGTACTTC	CSGGSPYEQYF
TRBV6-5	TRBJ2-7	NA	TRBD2	TGTGCCAGCAGTTTCACCCCTACTAGCGGGAGGGCCCCGCAGTACTTC	CASSFTPTSGRAPQYF
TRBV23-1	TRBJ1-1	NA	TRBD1	TGCGCCAGCAGTCGGGACAGGGGCAATTTGAACACTGAAGCTTTCTTT	CASSRDRGNLNTEAFF
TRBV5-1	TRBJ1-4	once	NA	TGCGCCAGCAGCTTGGTTCCCTTCGCCGAAAAACTGTTTTTT	CASSLVPFAEKLFF
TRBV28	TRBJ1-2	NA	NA	TGTGCCAGCAGTTTGAATGGGATACCTGGCTACACCTTC	CASSLNGIPGYTF
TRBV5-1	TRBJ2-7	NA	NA	TGCGCCAGCCAGAGGGCAGGGATCCACGAGCAGTACTTC	CASQRAGIHEQYF
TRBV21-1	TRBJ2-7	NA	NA	TGTGCCAGCAGCGGGCTGGGACTAGCGGAATCCTACGAGCAGTACTTC	CASSGLGLAESYEQYF
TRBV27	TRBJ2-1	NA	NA	TGTGCCAGCAGTTTATCATGGGCATACAATGAGCAGTTCTTC	CASSLSWAYNEQFF
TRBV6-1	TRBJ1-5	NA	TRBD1	TGTGCCAGCAGTAAAGGGGGCGGAGGCCAGCCCCAGCATTTT	CASSKGGGGQPQHF
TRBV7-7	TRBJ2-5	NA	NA	TGTGCTAGCAGCTCCGGAAACCAAGAGACCCAGTACTTC	CASSSGNQETQYF
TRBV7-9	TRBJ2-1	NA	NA	TGTGCCAGCAGCCCAGGCGGGGGACACCGAAATGAGCAGTTCTTC	CASSPGGGHRNEQFF
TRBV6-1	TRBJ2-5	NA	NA	TGTGCCAGCCGAACGGGAGTGGTGCAGTACTTC	CASRTGVVQYF
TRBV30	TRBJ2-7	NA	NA	TGTGCCTGGAGTGTACGAGGGCTTACCTACGAGCAGTACTTC	CAWSVRGLTYEQYF
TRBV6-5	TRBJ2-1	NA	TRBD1	TGTGCCAGCAGAGGACAGGGGATTAGCAATGAGCAGTTCTTC	CASRGQGISNEQFF
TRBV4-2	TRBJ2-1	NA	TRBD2	TGTGCCAGCAGCCAGAGCTGGGCGGGGGGCAACAATGAGCAGTTCTTC	CASSQSWAGGNNEQFF